This T cell receptor beta chain was observed in a study of OX40 agonist ivuxolimab in advanced cancers. As for the study in general: Patients treated during dose escalation were battling hepatocellular carcinoma, melanoma, renal cell or head and neck cancer. Participants could have had prior anti-PD-1, anti-PD-L1 or anti-CTLA-4 therapy, and less than 45% had some.

Study-level results: Dose levels from 0.1 to 3.0 mg/kg saw CD4+ and CD8+ blood T cells expand clonally by week 6. CD8+ T cells showed, on average, more clonal expansion than CD4+ cells.

Concerning this clone: The antigen is undetermined.

Measured with immunoSEQ multiplex PCR; TCRdb has only the in-frame clones, and not every one. This sample has 100,000 to 150,000 clones; 90% occur once, and the top ten carry around 0.99%. The germline gives CDR1 MDHEN, CDR2 SYDVKM. With 7 bases removed from V and 8 bases from J, the gap between germline ends came to 9 bases. The CDR3 totals 11 residues. The sequence was obtained from an adult with an advanced solid tumor such as melanoma, head and neck, liver or kidney cancer. The source was CD4+ or CD8+ T cells sorted from blood, collected in a trial of the OX40 agonist ivuxolimab. The chain recombines TRBV28 with TRBJ1-5; D remains ambiguous. The CDR3 here is CASKKREPQHF. In DNA form, the CDR3 reads TGTGCCAGCAAAAAAAGGGAGCCCCAGCATTTT.